Following are 4 T cell receptor beta chains from one sample sequenced in a study of cytomegalovirus exposure and HLA in healthy donors. 13 Jbeta primers and 60 Vbeta primers were used for the PCR. The assay was immunoSEQ multiplex PCR, and TCRdb's table has in-frame clones only and misses some. The top ten clones hold approximately 6.5% of a sample with under 200,000 clones, about 85% of them seen once. Material: PBMCs. Receptors were obtained from a male donor in good health and CMV-seropositive.

V is TRBV11-3 and J is TRBJ1-1; 7 bases map to TRBD1. From germline, CDR1 is SGHNT and CDR2 YENEEA. The CDR3 covers 15 residues. Unmatched junction bases numbered 6, after V lost 4 bases and J lost 1 base. The CDR3 nucleotides read TGTGCCAGCAGCTCGCCGGGACAGCAGAACACTGAAGCTTTCTTT. Protein: CASSSPGQQNTEAFF.

Remarks on this clone: One end of the junction is discordant with germline, which a read error may explain. This chain links TRBV7-9 with TRBJ2-7; D unclear. The CDR3 runs 11 residues. Germline values: CDR1 SEHNR, CDR2 FQNEAQ (reference sequence). CDR3 sequence: CSSSNDYEQYF. The CDR3 DNA is TGTTCCAGCTCTAACGATTACGAGCAGTACTTC.

This chain uses TRBV2 with TRBJ1-4; D may be TRBD1 (6 bases). Germline CDR1 and CDR2: SNHLY and FYNNEI. V lost 6 bases, J lost 1 base, and 6 bases lay in between. The CDR3 sequence is 13 residues long. CDR3 loop: CASRQGTNEKLFF. The CDR3 nucleotides read TGTGCCAGCAGACAGGGAACTAATGAAAAACTGTTTTTT.

The chain has TRBV9 and TRBJ1-4; unclear D gene. CDR1 and CDR2 (germline): SGDLS, YYNGEE. There are 14 residues in the CDR3. V shed 2 bases and J shed 4 bases, with 9 bases lying between them. The CDR3 protein is CASSVSVINEKLFF. The CDR3 region has the DNA TGTGCCAGCAGCGTCTCCGTTATTAATGAAAAACTGTTTTTT.